This T cell receptor beta chain was sequenced in a study of blood T cell repertoires in COVID-19. Study-wide context: Researchers got acute and convalescent COVID-19 samples from the United States, Italy and Spain.

Looked up from germline, CDR1 is SEHNR and CDR2 is FQNEAQ (reference sequence). CDR3 length: 16 amino acids. V lost 5 bases, J lost 3 bases, and 20 bases lay in between. Original handling: The authors estimated nucleated cell counts from reference gene primer amplification. Libraries were prepared by immunoSEQ multiplex PCR; TCRdb keeps only in-frame clonotypes and omits some of them. V and J calls and clone size follow that table, whereas D and trimming were derived from the DNA. Of 200,000 to 300,000 clones in the sample, approximately 88% are singletons; the top ten hold approximately 0.7%. The chain is built from TRBV7-9 and TRBJ2-7; possibly TRBD2 for D (6 bases). This clonotype was sampled from a human donor in a cohort sampled during active COVID-19. The sequenced sample consisted of peripheral blood. The CDR3 coding sequence is TGTGCCAGCAGCCAAAAAGCTGGGGAGGCGAGCTACGAGCAGTACTTC. Protein: CASSQKAGEASYEQYF.